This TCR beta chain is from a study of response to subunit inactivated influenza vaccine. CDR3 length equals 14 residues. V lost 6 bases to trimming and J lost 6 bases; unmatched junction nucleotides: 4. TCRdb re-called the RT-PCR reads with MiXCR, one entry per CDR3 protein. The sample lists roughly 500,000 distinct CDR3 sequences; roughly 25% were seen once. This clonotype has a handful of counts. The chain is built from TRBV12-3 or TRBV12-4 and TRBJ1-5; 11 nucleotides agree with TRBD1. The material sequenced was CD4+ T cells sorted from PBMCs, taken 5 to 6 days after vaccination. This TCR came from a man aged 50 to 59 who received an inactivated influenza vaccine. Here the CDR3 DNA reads TGTGCCAGCAGCACCGGGACAGGGGGTCAGCCCCAGCATTTT. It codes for CASSTGTGGQPQHF.